What follows are 29 T cell receptor beta chains derived from one specimen sequenced in a study of T cell clonotyping in hematopoietic cell transplantation. Profiling relied on immunoSEQ multiplex PCR, and the TCRdb table lists in-frame clones only, not all of them. The sample lists 30,000 to 45,000 clones, 80% to 90% occurring once. The sample was peripheral blood mononuclear cells. All receptors come from a woman aged 40-49 years in good health. Some clones in this sample may be carry-over from other donors' samples.

V is TRBV7-8 and J is TRBJ2-4; tentatively, D is TRBD2 (6 bases). Germline CDR1 reads SGHVS; CDR2 reads FQNEAQ. Between the trimmed V and J ends, which lost 5 bases and 3 bases, there was a span of 11 bases. This CDR3 comprises 14 residues. The CDR3 here is CASSPTGDKNIQYF. The CDR3 nucleotides are TGTGCCAGCAGCCCAACGGGAGACAAAAACATTCAGTACTTC.

This clone was found a few times. This rearrangement joins TRBV5-4 to TRBJ2-2, with 7 bases that match TRBD1. The CDR3 is 15 residues long. V lost 4 bases and J lost 5; bases outside the gene matches: 8. Germline V gives CDR1 SGHNT, CDR2 YYREEE (reference sequence). DNA for the CDR3: TGTGCCAGCAGCGAAACAGGGGACGGTACCGGGGAGCTGTTTTTT. It encodes CASSETGDGTGELFF.

This chain joins TRBV4-2 and TRBJ1-2; D gene unclear. Deletions cut 0 bases from V and 4 bases from J, with 12 bases between. The germline V gene has CDR1 LGHNA and CDR2 YNFKEQ. The CDR3 contains 15 residues. DNA for the CDR3: TGTGCCAGCAGCCAAGATCAAGAGGTTGGCTATGGCTACACCTTC. Its translation is CASSQDQEVGYGYTF.

J is TRBJ2-3 and V is TRBV9; no definite D call. V was trimmed by 5 bases and J by 3 bases, leaving 16 bases between them. Germline CDR1 reads SGDLS; CDR2 reads YYNGEE. This CDR3 spans 15 amino acids. In nucleotides, the CDR3 is TGTGCCAGCAGTGGTAGATTCGGTCGGACAGATACGCAGTATTTT. Protein sequence: CASSGRFGRTDTQYF.

The chain carries TRBV27 and TRBJ2-5; 10 bases fit TRBD2. V trimming: 3 bases; J trimming: 4 bases; junction bases outside the gene matches: 14. The CDR3 contains 18 residues. CDR1 is MNHEY and CDR2 is SMNVEV in the germline V gene (reference sequence). This CDR3 reads CASSFNLAGVGRGETQYF. CDR3 DNA: TGTGCCAGCAGTTTTAATCTAGCGGGAGTAGGTCGGGGAGAGACCCAGTACTTC.

The chain is built from TRBV19 and TRBJ2-7; the D gene could be TRBD1 or TRBD2 (5 bases each). The CDR3 is 14 residues long. Germline CDR1 LNHDA, CDR2 SQIVND (reference sequence). With 5 bases removed from V and 3 bases from J, the gap between germline ends came to 14 bases. Here the CDR3 DNA reads TGTGCCAGTAGTGCCTCACGGGACCACTACGAGCAGTACTTC. Its translation is CASSASRDHYEQYF.

This chain joins TRBV30 and TRBJ1-4; a weak D match, TRBD1 (6 bases). The CDR3 has 13 amino acids. Germline V gene data show CDR1 as GTSNPN and CDR2 as SVGIG (reference sequence). Trimming removed 3 bases at V and 8 bases at J, with 13 bases between. The CDR3 loop is CAWSGDNTEKLFF. CDR3 coding DNA: TGTGCCTGGAGCGGGGACAATACCGAAAAACTGTTTTTT.

The rearrangement joins TRBV10-3 to TRBJ2-3, with 10 positions matching TRBD1. The CDR3 runs 17 residues. V shed 9 bases and J 0 bases; nucleotides not matched to a gene: 12. Germline-derived CDR1 and CDR2 are ENHRY and SYGVKD. CDR3 in amino acids: CAISDRGSGISTDTQYF. The CDR3 bases are TGTGCCATTTCGGACAGGGGGAGCGGGATTAGCACAGATACGCAGTATTTT.

The V gene is TRBV9, the J gene TRBJ2-1; 9 bases match TRBD2. This CDR3 has 15 residues. The junction had 5 bases not matched to a gene; V was cut back by 3 bases and J by 4 bases. CDR1 and CDR2 (germline): SGDLS, YYNGEE. The CDR3 here is CASSGLAAGYNEQFF. CDR3 nucleotides: TGTGCCAGCAGCGGACTAGCGGCAGGGTACAATGAGCAGTTCTTC.

The chain couples TRBV4-1 to TRBJ1-1; perhaps TRBD1 as D (5 bases). Trimming removed 0 bases from V and 3 bases from J, with 8 bases in between. This CDR3 has 14 amino acids. From germline, CDR1 is MGHRA and CDR2 YSYEKL. The chain's CDR3 is CASSQDTGHTEAFF. In DNA form, the CDR3 reads TGCGCCAGCAGCCAAGATACAGGCCACACTGAAGCTTTCTTT.

In DNA form, the CDR3 reads TGTGCCAGCAGCGCCCAACCACAGGGCCGCAACATCTATGGCTACACCTTC. Translated, it gives CASSAQPQGRNIYGYTF. The rearrangement links TRBV7-8 to TRBJ1-2; tentative D call: TRBD1 (6 bases). Germline lookup yields CDR1 SGHVS and CDR2 FQNEAQ. Trimming removed 5 bases at V and 4 bases at J, with 23 bases between. The CDR3 length is 17 residues. Filled out from reference TRBV7-8 and TRBJ1-2, the complete variable domain reads GAGVSQSPRYKVAKRGQDVALRCDPISGHVSLFWYQQALGQGPEFLTYFQNEAQLDKSGLPSDRFFAERPEGSVSTLKIQRTQQEDSAVYLCASSAQPQGRNIYGYTFGSGTRLTVV.

This chain connects TRBV4-1 to TRBJ1-1, with TRBD1 matching 9 bases. This CDR3 is 14 amino acids long. Germline V gene lookup returns CDR1 MGHRA and CDR2 YSYEKL. With V trimmed by 4 bases and J by 6 bases, 6 bases remained unmatched. The CDR3 is CASSRRTGEAEAFF. DNA for the CDR3: TGCGCCAGCAGCCGAAGGACAGGGGAGGCTGAAGCTTTCTTT.

This clone came up once. The rearrangement joins TRBV5-1 to TRBJ1-1; D ambiguous. Germline V gene sequence: CDR1 SGHRS, CDR2 YFSETQ. Trimming shortened V by 5 bases and J by 11 bases, and 13 bases separated the two germline ends. This CDR3 comprises 11 residues. CDR3 sequence reads: CASRSGLGAFF. CDR3 DNA: TGCGCCAGCAGGAGTGGGTTGGGGGCTTTCTTT.

This chain connects TRBV6-1 to TRBJ2-5, with D perhaps TRBD1 (6 bases). V was trimmed by 4 bases and J by 7 bases, leaving 16 bases between them. The germline V gene encodes CDR1 MNHNS and CDR2 SASEGT. The CDR3 runs 14 residues. The CDR3 loop reads CASSGPTGLGTQYF. CDR3 coding DNA: TGTGCCAGCAGTGGACCCACAGGGTTGGGGACCCAGTACTTC.

This chain connects TRBV5-1 to TRBJ2-7; no clear D. With 6 bases removed from V and 7 bases from J, the gap between germline ends came to 17 bases. CDR1 SGHRS and CDR2 YFSETQ come from the germline V gene. The CDR3 spans 13 residues. CDR3 coding DNA: TGCGCCAGCACACCAAATGGTTTAGGGGAGCAGTACTTC. Protein: CASTPNGLGEQYF. Drawing the rest from reference TRBV5-1 and TRBJ2-7, the complete variable domain is KAGVTQTPRYLIKTRGQQVTLSCSPISGHRSVSWYQQTPGQGLQFLFEYFSETQRNKGNFPGRFSGRQFSNSRSEMNVSTLELGDSALYLCASTPNGLGEQYFGPGTRLTVT.

V usage is TRBV30 and J usage is TRBJ2-7, with 9 bases fitting TRBD2. This CDR3 is 13 amino acids long. V shed 4 bases, J shed 1 base, and the junction held 2 bases outside the gene matches. Germline V CDR1 and CDR2: GTSNPN, SVGIG (reference sequence). The CDR3 protein is CAWKLAGSYEQYF. The CDR3 DNA is TGTGCCTGGAAGCTAGCGGGATCCTACGAGCAGTACTTC.

The chain carries TRBV19 and TRBJ2-5; 7 nucleotides match TRBD2. The CDR3 runs to 18 residues. J lost 5 bases, V lost 3 bases, and 18 bases had no gene match. Germline V CDR1 and CDR2: LNHDA, SQIVND (reference sequence). CDR3: CASSMSPTSFYVGETQYF. The CDR3 DNA is TGTGCCAGTAGTATGTCTCCGACTAGCTTCTACGTGGGGGAGACCCAGTACTTC.

This clone was counted a single time. The chain couples TRBV29-1 to TRBJ1-1; no firm D call. Trimming stripped 8 bases from V and 0 bases from J, with 7 bases between. Germline V lookup: CDR1 SQVTM, CDR2 ANQGSEA. The CDR3 extends over 11 amino acids. The chain's CDR3 is CSSRLNTEAFF. The CDR3 nucleotides are TGCAGCTCACGGTTGAACACTGAAGCTTTCTTT.

The chain is built from TRBV10-3 and TRBJ2-7; 10 nucleotides match TRBD2. V lost 2 bases and J lost 0; bases outside the gene matches: 4. CDR1 is ENHRY and CDR2 is SYGVKD in the germline V gene. The CDR3 runs 16 residues. Here the CDR3 reads CAISEGSSGSSYEQYF. The CDR3 nucleotides are TGTGCCATCAGTGAGGGATCTAGCGGGAGCTCCTACGAGCAGTACTTC.

The chain has TRBV15 and TRBJ1-2; TRBD1 agrees at 8 bases. Germline-derived CDR1 and CDR2 are LNHNV and YYDKDF (reference sequence). The trim removed 2 bases at V and 1 base at J, leaving 6 bases unmatched. The CDR3 is 16 amino acids. CDR3 DNA sequence: TGTGCCACCAGCAGACCCCAGGGGGCGGTTAACTATGGCTACACCTTC. Translated: CATSRPQGAVNYGYTF.

The CDR3 spells CASSLAGPGQVGSEQYF. In DNA, the CDR3 is TGTGCCAGCAGCTTAGCTGGCCCGGGACAGGTCGGATCCGAGCAGTACTTC. This chain uses TRBV7-9 with TRBJ2-7; TRBD1 matches 8 bases. V was clipped by 0 bases and J by 6 bases; unmatched bases: 13. The CDR3 contains 17 residues. Germline CDR1 SEHNR, CDR2 FQNEAQ (reference sequence).

The J gene is TRBJ2-7, the V gene TRBV7-3, with D possibly being TRBD1 (6 bases). The germline V and J ends were trimmed by 5 bases and 6 bases, with 14 bases remaining between them. The length of the CDR3 is 13 residues. CDR1 and CDR2 from the germline V gene are SGHTA and FQGTGA. The CDR3 coding sequence is TGTGCCAGCAGCCCCTTTACAGGGCTCGAGCAGTACTTC. Translation: CASSPFTGLEQYF.

The chain recombines TRBV29-1 with TRBJ1-2; D ambiguous. CDR3 length: 14 amino acids. V was pared by 6 bases and J by 8 bases, with 22 bases between. Germline V gene data show CDR1 as SQVTM and CDR2 as ANQGSEA. The CDR3 DNA sequence: TGCAGCGTACAAGTAGCGAAGGCCGTCGAGGGCTACACCTTC. Amino acid sequence: CSVQVAKAVEGYTF. The full variable domain, rest sourced from reference TRBV29-1 and TRBJ1-2, is SAVISQKPSRDICQRGTSLTIQCQVDSQVTMMFWYRQQPGQSLTLIATANQGSEATYESGFVIDKFPISRPNLTFSTLTVSNMSPEDSSIYLCSVQVAKAVEGYTFGSGTRLTVV.

As for this clone: Other DNA sequences in the sample encode the same CDR3. This CDR3 is CASSPDAFYEQYF. The CDR3 DNA reads TGCGCCAGCAGCCCCGACGCGTTCTACGAGCAGTACTTC. V and J are TRBV5-1 and TRBJ2-7; unclear D gene. There are 13 residues in the CDR3. In germline, CDR1 is SGHRS, CDR2 YFSETQ. V dropped 4 bases and J dropped 3 bases, with 11 bases sitting between them. Using reference TRBV5-1 and TRBJ2-7 for the parts outside the CDR3, the full variable domain is KAGVTQTPRYLIKTRGQQVTLSCSPISGHRSVSWYQQTPGQGLQFLFEYFSETQRNKGNFPGRFSGRQFSNSRSEMNVSTLELGDSALYLCASSPDAFYEQYFGPGTRLTVT.

The V call is TRBV2, the J call TRBJ2-2; TRBD2 matches 8 bases. This CDR3 has 16 amino acids. The trim removed 6 bases at V and 1 base at J, leaving 7 bases unmatched. Germline lookup yields CDR1 SNHLY and CDR2 FYNNEI. The CDR3: CASSVAGHQNTGELFF. In nucleotides, the CDR3 is TGTGCCAGCAGCGTAGCGGGACACCAGAACACCGGGGAGCTGTTTTTT.

This rearrangement joins TRBV29-1 to TRBJ1-2; possible D gene TRBD1, 5 bases. Germline CDR1 is SQVTM and CDR2 is ANQGSEA. CDR3 length: 12 amino acids. V shed 4 bases and J shed 3 bases, with 9 bases lying between them. The CDR3 loop reads CSVVLTDYGYTF. The CDR3 DNA reads as TGCAGCGTTGTCCTGACAGACTATGGCTACACCTTC. Drawing the rest from reference TRBV29-1 and TRBJ1-2, the complete variable domain is SAVISQKPSRDICQRGTSLTIQCQVDSQVTMMFWYRQQPGQSLTLIATANQGSEATYESGFVIDKFPISRPNLTFSTLTVSNMSPEDSSIYLCSVVLTDYGYTFGSGTRLTVV.

The chain is built from TRBV21-1 and TRBJ2-2; no DNA check was done on the table's D call, TRBD2. TRBV21-1 represents a pseudogene. This CDR3 spans 19 amino acids. The CDR3 region is CASSKSSGRVDWNTGELFF. The DNA for the CDR3 is TGTGCCAGCAGCAAAAGTAGCGGGAGAGTTGATTGGAACACCGGGGAGCTGTTTTTT.

The gene calls are TRBV28 and TRBJ2-7; 10 positions match TRBD1. The germline gives CDR1 MDHEN, CDR2 SYDVKM. The CDR3 runs 14 residues. With 5 bases clipped from V and 6 bases from J, the junction kept 7 bases outside the gene matches. CDR3 region: CASSHRDRGSEQYF. Here the CDR3 DNA reads TGTGCCAGCAGTCACCGGGACAGGGGTAGCGAGCAGTACTTC.

V is TRBV9 and J is TRBJ2-3; TRBD2 aligns across 8 bases. The V gene end was trimmed by 0 bases and the J gene end by 0 bases; junction bases not matched to a gene: 6. Germline CDR1 SGDLS, CDR2 YYNGEE. The CDR3 is 17 amino acids. CDR3 in DNA: TGTGCCAGCAGCGTAGCGGGCGCGGGAGGTAGCACAGATACGCAGTATTTT. As protein: CASSVAGAGGSTDTQYF.